This TCR beta chain came from a study of T-cell reconstitution after alpha-beta-depleted transplantation in children. Unique molecular identifiers were used to barcode this TCRbeta library. TCRdb reprocessed the PCR reads with MiXCR, giving one entry per CDR3 protein. Of about 480,000 distinct CDR3 sequences in the sample, approximately 12% are singletons; the top ten hold more than 5.5%. Germline values: CDR1 MNHEY, CDR2 SMNVEV (reference sequence). V lost 4 bases and J 1 base, leaving 10 bases between the germline ends. The CDR3 has 15 amino acids. Many counts were recorded for this clonotype. The gene calls are TRBV27 and TRBJ2-2, with a weak D call TRBD2 (5 bases). The source was PBMCs from the stem cell graft donor, collected from the stem cell graft. This clonotype was sampled from a human donor who donated a stem cell graft to a child with combined immunodeficiency. CDR3 region: CASSWAGVNTGELFF. The CDR3, as DNA: TGTGCCAGCAGTTGGGCCGGGGTGAACACCGGGGAGCTGTTTTTT.